These T cell receptor beta chains were read from a single sample in a study of T cell changes during pregnancy in multiple sclerosis. TCRdb keeps only in-frame clones here, not all; method: immunoSEQ multiplex PCR. In the table there are 45,000 to 50,000 clones, roughly 92% of which are singletons. The source material was CD4+ T cells from peripheral blood mononuclear cells, sampled in the second trimester of pregnancy. The source of these receptors is a female donor in good health, enrolled as a control in a pregnancy study. Both conserved end residues are trimmed from each CDR3. Each record gives: V gene, J gene, CDR3 protein.

v_gene: TRBV6-1; j_gene: TRBJ1-2; CDR3aa: ASRENREGGYT
v_gene: TRBV5-1; j_gene: TRBJ2-3; CDR3aa: ASSSLAGSTDTQY
v_gene: TRBV19; j_gene: TRBJ2-3; CDR3aa: ASSSHRQGTDTQY
v_gene: TRBV5-4; j_gene: TRBJ1-5; CDR3aa: ASSLDSVSQPQH
v_gene: TRBV7-8; j_gene: TRBJ1-1; CDR3aa: ASSRSRAGPEAF
v_gene: TRBV2; j_gene: TRBJ1-4; CDR3aa: ASRRDRTWTNEKLF
v_gene: TRBV5-1; j_gene: TRBJ1-1; CDR3aa: ASSRDTADNTEAF
v_gene: TRBV30; j_gene: TRBJ1-2; CDR3aa: AWSVNGGAGGYT
v_gene: TRBV19; j_gene: TRBJ1-5; CDR3aa: ASSIGGEGQPQH
v_gene: TRBV4-1; j_gene: TRBJ2-2; CDR3aa: ASSQVQGYTGELF
v_gene: TRBV2; j_gene: TRBJ1-1; CDR3aa: ASSSERNTEAF
v_gene: TRBV30; j_gene: TRBJ1-2; CDR3aa: AWGTGVDYGYT
v_gene: TRBV19; j_gene: TRBJ1-6; CDR3aa: ASSGGQGYNSPLH
v_gene: TRBV30; j_gene: TRBJ2-7; CDR3aa: AWSVRATYEQY
v_gene: TRBV12-5; j_gene: TRBJ1-5; CDR3aa: ASGLERPGQTTSYSNQPQH
v_gene: TRBV7-8; j_gene: TRBJ1-2; CDR3aa: ASSLAGVPYGYT
v_gene: TRBV21-1; j_gene: TRBJ2-3; CDR3aa: ASSKAPGLGTSTDTQY
v_gene: TRBV7-2; j_gene: TRBJ2-7; CDR3aa: ASSSATGTGFSYEQY
v_gene: TRBV6-1; j_gene: TRBJ2-1; CDR3aa: ASKLAGGYRDEQF
v_gene: TRBV10-3; j_gene: TRBJ1-6; CDR3aa: AISESATGQGSPLH
v_gene: TRBV27; j_gene: TRBJ1-2; CDR3aa: ASSSTLLNYGYT
v_gene: TRBV6-1; j_gene: TRBJ1-6; CDR3aa: ASSEERPEVSPLH
v_gene: TRBV7-8; j_gene: TRBJ2-4; CDR3aa: ASSLGTGSNIQY
v_gene: TRBV9; j_gene: TRBJ1-3; CDR3aa: ASSKSAANSGNTIY
v_gene: TRBV11-3; j_gene: TRBJ1-2; CDR3aa: ASSAQVDYGYT
v_gene: TRBV5-1; j_gene: TRBJ2-5; CDR3aa: ASSFTEQETQY